This TCR beta chain came from a study of blood T cell repertoires in COVID-19. The wider study: T cells, B-cell-depleted T cells, or PBMCs provided the cDNA or gDNA that served as material.

Libraries were prepared by immunoSEQ multiplex PCR; TCRdb keeps only in-frame clonotypes and omits some of them. The sample shows some 80,000 clones, 87% of them seen only once. The CDR3 has 14 amino acids. CDR1 SGHTA and CDR2 FQGNSA come from the germline V gene. With 3 bases removed from V and 3 bases from J, the gap between germline ends came to 9 bases. The V gene is TRBV7-2, the J gene TRBJ1-3, with a weak D call TRBD1 (5 bases). Material for sequencing was peripheral blood. This receptor was taken from a woman between 50 and 59 years old with active or convalescent COVID-19. CDR3 amino acids: CASSFRDGGNTIYF. CDR3 in DNA: TGTGCCAGCAGCTTCAGGGATGGTGGAAACACCATATATTTT.